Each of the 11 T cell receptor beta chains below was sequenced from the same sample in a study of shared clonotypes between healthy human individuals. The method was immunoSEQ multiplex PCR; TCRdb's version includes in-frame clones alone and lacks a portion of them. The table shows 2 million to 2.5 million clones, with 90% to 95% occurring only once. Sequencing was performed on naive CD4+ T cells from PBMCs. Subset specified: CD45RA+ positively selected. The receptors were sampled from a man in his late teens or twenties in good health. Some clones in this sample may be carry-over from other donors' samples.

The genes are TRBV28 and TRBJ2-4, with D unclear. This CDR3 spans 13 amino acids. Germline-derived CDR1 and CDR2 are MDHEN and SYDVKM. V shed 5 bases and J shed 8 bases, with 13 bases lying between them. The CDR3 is CASSQPQVDIQYF. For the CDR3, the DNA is TGTGCCAGCAGTCAGCCCCAGGTTGACATTCAGTACTTC.

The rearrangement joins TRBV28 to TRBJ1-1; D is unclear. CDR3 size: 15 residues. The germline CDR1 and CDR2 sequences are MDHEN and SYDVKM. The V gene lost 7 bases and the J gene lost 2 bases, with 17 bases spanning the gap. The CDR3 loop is CASTQSGLPNTEAFF. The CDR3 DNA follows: TGTGCCAGCACCCAAAGTGGGCTGCCCAACACTGAAGCTTTCTTT.

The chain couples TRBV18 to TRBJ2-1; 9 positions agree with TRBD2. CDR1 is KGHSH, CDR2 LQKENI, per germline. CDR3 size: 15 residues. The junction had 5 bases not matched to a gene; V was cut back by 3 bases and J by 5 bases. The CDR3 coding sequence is TGTGCCAGCTCACCCTCGGTAGCGGGAGACAATGAGCAGTTCTTC. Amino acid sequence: CASSPSVAGDNEQFF. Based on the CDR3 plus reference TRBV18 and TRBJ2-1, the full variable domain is NAGVMQNPRHLVRRRGQEARLRCSPMKGHSHVYWYRQLPEEGLKFMVYLQKENIIDESGMPKERFSAEFPKEGPSILRIQQVVRGDSAAYFCASSPSVAGDNEQFFGPGTRLTVL.

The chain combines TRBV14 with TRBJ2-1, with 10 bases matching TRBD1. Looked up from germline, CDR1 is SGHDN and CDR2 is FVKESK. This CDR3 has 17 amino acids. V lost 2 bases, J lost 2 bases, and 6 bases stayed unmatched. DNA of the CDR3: TGTGCCAGCAGCCAACATAGACAGGGGGCGGCCTACAATGAGCAGTTCTTC. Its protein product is CASSQHRQGAAYNEQFF.

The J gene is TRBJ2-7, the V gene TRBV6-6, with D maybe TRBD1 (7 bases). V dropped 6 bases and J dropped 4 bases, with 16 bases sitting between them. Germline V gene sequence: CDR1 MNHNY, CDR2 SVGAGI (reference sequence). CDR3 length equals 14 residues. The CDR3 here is CASRATGAGYEQYF. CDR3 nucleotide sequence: TGTGCCAGCAGAGCAACAGGGGCGGGATACGAGCAGTACTTC.

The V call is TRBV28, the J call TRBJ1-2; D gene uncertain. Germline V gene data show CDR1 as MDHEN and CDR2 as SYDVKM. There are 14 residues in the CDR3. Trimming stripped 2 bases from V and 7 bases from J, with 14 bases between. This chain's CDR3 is CASSLVARDTGYTF. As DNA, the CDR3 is TGTGCCAGCAGTTTAGTCGCCCGTGATACTGGCTACACCTTC.

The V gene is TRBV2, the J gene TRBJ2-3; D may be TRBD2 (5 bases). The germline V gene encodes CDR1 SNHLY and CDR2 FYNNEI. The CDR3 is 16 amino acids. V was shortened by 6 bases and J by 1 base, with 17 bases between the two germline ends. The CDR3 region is CASRRSGLAGTDTQYF. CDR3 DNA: TGTGCCAGCAGACGGTCCGGGCTAGCAGGCACAGATACGCAGTATTTT.

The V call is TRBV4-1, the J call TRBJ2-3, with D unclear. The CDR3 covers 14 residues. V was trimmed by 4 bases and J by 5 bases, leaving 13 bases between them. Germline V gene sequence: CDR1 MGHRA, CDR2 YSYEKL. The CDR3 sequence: CASSLQYRGDTQYF. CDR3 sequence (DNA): TGCGCCAGCAGCCTACAGTACCGCGGAGATACGCAGTATTTT.

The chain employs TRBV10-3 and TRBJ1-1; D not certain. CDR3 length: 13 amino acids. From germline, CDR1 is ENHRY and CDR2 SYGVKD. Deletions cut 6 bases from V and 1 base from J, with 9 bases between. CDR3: CAIRTDKNTEAFF. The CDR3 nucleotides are TGTGCCATCAGAACTGACAAGAACACTGAAGCTTTCTTT.

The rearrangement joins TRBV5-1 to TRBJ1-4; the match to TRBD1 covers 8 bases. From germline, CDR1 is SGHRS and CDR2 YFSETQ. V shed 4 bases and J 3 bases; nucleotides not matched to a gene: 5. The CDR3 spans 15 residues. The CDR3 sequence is CASSDTGGSNEKLFF. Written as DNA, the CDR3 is TGCGCCAGCAGCGATACAGGGGGGTCTAATGAAAAACTGTTTTTT.

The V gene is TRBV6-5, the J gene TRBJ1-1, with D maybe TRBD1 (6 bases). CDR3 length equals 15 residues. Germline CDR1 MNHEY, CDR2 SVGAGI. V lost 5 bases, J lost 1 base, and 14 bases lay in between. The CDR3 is CASSPPGHSNTEAFF. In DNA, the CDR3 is TGTGCCAGCAGTCCACCGGGACACTCGAACACTGAAGCTTTCTTT.